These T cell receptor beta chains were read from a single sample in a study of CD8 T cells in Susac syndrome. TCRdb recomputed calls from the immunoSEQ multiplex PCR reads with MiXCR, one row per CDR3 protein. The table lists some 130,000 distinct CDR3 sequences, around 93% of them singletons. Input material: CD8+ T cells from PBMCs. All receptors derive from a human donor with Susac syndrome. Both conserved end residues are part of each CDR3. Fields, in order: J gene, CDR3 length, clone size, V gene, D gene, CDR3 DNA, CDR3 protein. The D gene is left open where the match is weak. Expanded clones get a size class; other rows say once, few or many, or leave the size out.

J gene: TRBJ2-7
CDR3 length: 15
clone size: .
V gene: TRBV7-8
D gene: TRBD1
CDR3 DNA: TGTGCCAGCAGCTTAACAGACAGGGCTATCAACGAGCAGTACTTC
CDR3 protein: CASSLTDRAINEQYF

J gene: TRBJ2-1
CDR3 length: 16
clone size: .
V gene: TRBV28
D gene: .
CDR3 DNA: TGTGCCAGCAGCCAGTTGACGGCAGGCCCATCTGGTGAGCAGTTCTTC
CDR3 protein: CASSQLTAGPSGEQFF

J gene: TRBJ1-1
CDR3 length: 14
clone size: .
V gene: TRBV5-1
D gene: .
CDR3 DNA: TGCGCCAGCAGCTTGGGTCACGGTGACACTGAAGCTTTCTTT
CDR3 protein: CASSLGHGDTEAFF

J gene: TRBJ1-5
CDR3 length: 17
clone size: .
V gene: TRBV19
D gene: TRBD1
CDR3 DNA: TGTGCCAGTAGTATACTCAAAGGACAGGGGACGAAGCAGCCCCAGCATTTT
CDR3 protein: CASSILKGQGTKQPQHF

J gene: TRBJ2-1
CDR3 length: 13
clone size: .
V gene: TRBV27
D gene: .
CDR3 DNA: TGTGCCAGCAGTACTTCTAAATACAATGAGCAGTTCTTC
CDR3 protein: CASSTSKYNEQFF

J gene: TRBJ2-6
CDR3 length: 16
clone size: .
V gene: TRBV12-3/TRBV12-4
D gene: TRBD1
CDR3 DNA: TGTGCCAGCAGACCGGGACAGGGCTCTGGGGCCAACGTCCTGACTTTC
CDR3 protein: CASRPGQGSGANVLTF

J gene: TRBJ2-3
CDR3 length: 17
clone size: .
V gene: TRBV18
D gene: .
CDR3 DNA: TGTGCCAGCTCACCTATCGGACAGCCATCTAGCACAGATACGCAGTATTTT
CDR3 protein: CASSPIGQPSSTDTQYF

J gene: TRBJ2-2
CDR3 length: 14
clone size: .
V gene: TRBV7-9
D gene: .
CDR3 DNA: TGTGCCAGCACGCCTGAACCGGTTGGCGGGGAGCTGTTTTTT
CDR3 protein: CASTPEPVGGELFF

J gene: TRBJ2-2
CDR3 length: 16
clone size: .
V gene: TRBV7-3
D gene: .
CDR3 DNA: TGTGCCAGCAGCTTGGATTGGGCGGAAGGTACCGGGGAGCTGTTTTTT
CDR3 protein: CASSLDWAEGTGELFF

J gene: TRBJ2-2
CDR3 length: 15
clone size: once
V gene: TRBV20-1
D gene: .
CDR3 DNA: TGCAGCGTCCGGAGCGGAGGGCCGGGCACCGGGGAGCTGTTTTTT
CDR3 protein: CSVRSGGPGTGELFF

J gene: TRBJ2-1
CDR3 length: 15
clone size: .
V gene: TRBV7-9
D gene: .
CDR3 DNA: TGTGCCAGCAGCCCCCCGGGACCCCCAGGAGGTGAGCAGTTCTTC
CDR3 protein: CASSPPGPPGGEQFF

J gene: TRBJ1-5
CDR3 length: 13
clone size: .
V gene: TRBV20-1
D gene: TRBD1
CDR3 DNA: TGCAGTGCCCCTGGACAGGCGGGTCAGCCCCAGCATTTT
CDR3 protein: CSAPGQAGQPQHF

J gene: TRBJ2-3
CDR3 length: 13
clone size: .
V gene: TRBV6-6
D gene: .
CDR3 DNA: TGTGCCAGCAGCCCTCCGGCCACAGATACGCAGTATTTT
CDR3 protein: CASSPPATDTQYF